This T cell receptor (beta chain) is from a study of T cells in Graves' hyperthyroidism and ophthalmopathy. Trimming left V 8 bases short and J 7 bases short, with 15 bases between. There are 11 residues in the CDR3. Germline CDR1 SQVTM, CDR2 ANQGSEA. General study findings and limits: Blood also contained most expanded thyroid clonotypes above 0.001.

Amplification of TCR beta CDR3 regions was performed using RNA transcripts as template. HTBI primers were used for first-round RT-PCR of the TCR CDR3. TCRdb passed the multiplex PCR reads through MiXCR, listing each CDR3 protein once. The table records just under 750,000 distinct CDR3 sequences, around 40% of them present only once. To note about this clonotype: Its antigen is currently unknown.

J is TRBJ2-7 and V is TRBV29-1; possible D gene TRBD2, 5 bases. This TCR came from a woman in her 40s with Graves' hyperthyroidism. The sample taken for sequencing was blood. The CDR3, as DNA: TGCAGCTTAGCGCCCTCCGTAGAGCAGTACTTC. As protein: CSLAPSVEQYF.